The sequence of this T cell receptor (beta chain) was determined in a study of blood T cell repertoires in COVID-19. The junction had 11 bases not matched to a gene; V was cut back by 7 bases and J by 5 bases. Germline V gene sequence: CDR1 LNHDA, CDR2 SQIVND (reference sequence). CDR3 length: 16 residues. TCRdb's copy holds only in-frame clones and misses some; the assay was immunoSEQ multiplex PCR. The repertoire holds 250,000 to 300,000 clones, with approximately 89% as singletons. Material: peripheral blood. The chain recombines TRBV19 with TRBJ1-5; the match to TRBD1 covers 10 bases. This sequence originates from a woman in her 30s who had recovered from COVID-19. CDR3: CASTAPLDRGHQPQHF. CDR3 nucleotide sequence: TGTGCCAGTACCGCACCCCTCGACAGGGGGCATCAGCCCCAGCATTTT.